This TCR beta chain was captured in a study of blood T cell repertoires in COVID-19. Study-wide background: Acute and convalescent COVID-19 specimens originated in the United States, Italy and Spain. Sample material is recorded as cDNA or gDNA derived from T cells, B-cell-depleted T cells, or PBMCs.

Deletions cut 5 bases from V and 2 bases from J, with 12 bases between. The CDR3 extends over 14 amino acids. Germline-derived CDR1 and CDR2 are LNHDA and SQIVND (reference sequence). Original handling: Estimation of nucleated cell counts relied on the amplification of reference gene primers. Data came from immunoSEQ multiplex PCR; TCRdb stores just in-frame clones and leaves some out. V and J calls plus clone size are reproduced from that table; the DNA served to infer D and trimming. This sample carries about 83,000 clones, 80% to 90% of them seen once, and the ten largest clones take 15%. The J gene is TRBJ1-2, the V gene TRBV19; D gene ambiguous. The sample consisted of peripheral blood. The TCR was taken from an elderly woman with acute or convalescent COVID-19. The CDR3 DNA is TGTGCCAGTAGTTCCTGGCCGTCAAACTATGGCTACACCTTC. Protein sequence: CASSSWPSNYGYTF.